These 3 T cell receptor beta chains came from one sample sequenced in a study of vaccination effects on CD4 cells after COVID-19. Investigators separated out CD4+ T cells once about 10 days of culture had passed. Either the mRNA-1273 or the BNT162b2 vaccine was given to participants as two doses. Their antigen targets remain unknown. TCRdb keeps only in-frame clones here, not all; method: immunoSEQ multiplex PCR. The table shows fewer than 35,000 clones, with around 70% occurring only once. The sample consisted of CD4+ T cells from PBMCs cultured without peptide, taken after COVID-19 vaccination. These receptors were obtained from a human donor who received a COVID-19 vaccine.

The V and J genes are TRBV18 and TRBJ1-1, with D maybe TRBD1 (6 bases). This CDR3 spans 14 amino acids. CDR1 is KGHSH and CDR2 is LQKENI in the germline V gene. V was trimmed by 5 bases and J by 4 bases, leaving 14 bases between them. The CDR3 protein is CASSGQWVGTEAFF. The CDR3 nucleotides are TGTGCCAGCTCAGGACAGTGGGTGGGCACTGAAGCTTTCTTT.

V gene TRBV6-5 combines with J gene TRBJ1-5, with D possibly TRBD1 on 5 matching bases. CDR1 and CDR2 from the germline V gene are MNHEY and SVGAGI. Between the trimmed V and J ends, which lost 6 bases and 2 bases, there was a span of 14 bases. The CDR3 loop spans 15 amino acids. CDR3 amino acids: CASSPAGGGNQPQHF. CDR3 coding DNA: TGTGCCAGCAGCCCCGCTGGGGGGGGCAATCAGCCCCAGCATTTT.

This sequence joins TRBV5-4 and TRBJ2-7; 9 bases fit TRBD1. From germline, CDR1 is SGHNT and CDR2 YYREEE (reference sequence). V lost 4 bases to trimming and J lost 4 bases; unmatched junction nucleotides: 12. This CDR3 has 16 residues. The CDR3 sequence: CASSPGGDREVYEQYF. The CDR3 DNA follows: TGTGCCAGCAGCCCAGGTGGGGACAGGGAAGTGTACGAGCAGTACTTC.